A selection of T cell receptor beta chains follows, all from one sample in a study of cytomegalovirus exposure and HLA in healthy donors. Sequencing was performed with immunoSEQ multiplex PCR; in TCRdb, only in-frame clones are kept and a portion is missing. This sample has more than 250,000 clones; 75% to 90% occur once, and the top ten carry 0.75% to 0.85%. The sample was PBMCs. The receptors were sampled from a woman under 30 in good health and CMV-seronegative. CDR3s include the opening cysteine and the closing phenylalanine or tryptophan. The D gene is left open where the match is weak. Clone size is stated in some rows and not others, as once, few, many or a class when expanded.

D gene	V gene	clone size	J gene	CDR3 DNA	CDR3 protein
TRBD2	TRBV7-2	-	TRBJ2-3	TGTGCCAGCAGCTTAGGACTAGCGACTAGCACAGATACGCAGTATTTT	CASSLGLATSTDTQYF
TRBD1	TRBV7-9	-	TRBJ1-2	TGTGCCAGCAGCTTTGATCGGGACAGGGGCCTCTATGGCTACACCTTC	CASSFDRDRGLYGYTF
-	TRBV5-1	-	TRBJ1-2	TGCGCCAGCAGCGGGGAGGGAGGGAACTATGGCTACACCTTC	CASSGEGGNYGYTF
-	TRBV11-1	-	TRBJ2-5	TGTGCCAGCAGCTTAAGGACAGGAGGGGTGAGGGAGACCCAGTACTTC	CASSLRTGGVRETQYF
-	TRBV5-1	-	TRBJ1-2	TGCGCCAGCAGCTTAGGGACATCCGTCTATGGCTACACCTTC	CASSLGTSVYGYTF
-	TRBV29-1	-	TRBJ1-1	TGCAGCGTTGAGAAGTCGGGTTGGGAGTGGACTGAAGCTTTCTTT	CSVEKSGWEWTEAFF
TRBD1	TRBV28	-	TRBJ2-7	TGTGCCAGCAGGGGAACCGGGACAGGGTTTAACGAGCAGTACTTC	CASRGTGTGFNEQYF
TRBD1	TRBV6-6	-	TRBJ2-7	TGTGCCAGCAGCCCCAGGGGGAACGAGCAGTACTTC	CASSPRGNEQYF
TRBD1	TRBV28	-	TRBJ1-4	TGTGCCAGCAGTTTTGGGGGACAGGAAAAACTGTTTTTT	CASSFGGQEKLFF
-	TRBV5-6	few	TRBJ2-3	TGTGCCAGCAGCTCAGGAGATACGCAGTATTTT	CASSSGDTQYF
-	TRBV12-5	-	TRBJ2-2	TGTGCTAGTGGTTTGCTAAACACCGGGGAGCTGTTTTTT	CASGLLNTGELFF
TRBD2	TRBV13	-	TRBJ2-3	TGTGCCAGCAGCCCGAGACTAGCCGCAGATACGCAGTATTTT	CASSPRLAADTQYF
TRBD2	TRBV29-1	-	TRBJ2-7	TGCAGCGTTGTCAGCGGGGGTTCCTACGAGCAGTACTTC	CSVVSGGSYEQYF
-	TRBV15	-	TRBJ2-7	TGTGCCACCAGCAGAGATGTGGGCCGCTACGAGCAGTACTTC	CATSRDVGRYEQYF
TRBD1	TRBV28	-	TRBJ2-3	TGTGCCAGCATTAGGGACAGGGGGTTCCCCGATACGCAGTATTTT	CASIRDRGFPDTQYF
TRBD2	TRBV9	-	TRBJ2-3	TGTGCCAGCAGCGTTGGAGCGGGAGGGCCGGATACGCAGTATTTT	CASSVGAGGPDTQYF
-	TRBV29-1	-	TRBJ2-2	TGCAGCGTTGTGATGGGGGGAGCCGGGGAGCTGTTTTTT	CSVVMGGAGELFF
TRBD2	TRBV27	-	TRBJ2-2	TGTGCCAGTAGCGGGGTGAACACCGGGGAGCTGTTTTTT	CASSGVNTGELFF
TRBD1	TRBV7-6	-	TRBJ2-5	TGTGCCAGCAGCATAGGACAGGGGCAAGAGACCCAGTACTTC	CASSIGQGQETQYF
-	TRBV14	-	TRBJ2-7	TGTGCCAGCAGCCGACTCCAGGGTTACGAGCAGTACTTC	CASSRLQGYEQYF
-	TRBV6-4	-	TRBJ2-7	TGTGCCAGCAGTGACCCTCACGAGCAGTACTTC	CASSDPHEQYF
-	TRBV19	-	TRBJ2-7	TGTGCCAGTAGTATAGGTTCAGGGAAAGGCGAGCAGTACTTC	CASSIGSGKGEQYF
TRBD1	TRBV18	-	TRBJ2-7	TGTGCCAGCTCACCAGCTCGGGACAGGGTCCCCTACGAGCAGTACTTC	CASSPARDRVPYEQYF
TRBD2	TRBV10-3	-	TRBJ2-7	TGTGCCATCAGTCCCAGGGAGGGTCAATCTCACGAGCAGTACTTC	CAISPREGQSHEQYF
-	TRBV9	-	TRBJ2-7	TGTGCCAGCAGCGTAGACGGGAGCTACGAGCAGTACTTC	CASSVDGSYEQYF
TRBD2	TRBV18	-	TRBJ2-3	TGTGCCAGCTCACCCGGACTAGCGGGAGGGCCAGGCACAGATACGCAGTATTTT	CASSPGLAGGPGTDTQYF
-	TRBV28	-	TRBJ1-2	TGTGCCAGCAGTCTACAGGGACGAGGCTACACCTTC	CASSLQGRGYTF
-	TRBV20-1	-	TRBJ2-7	TGCAGTGTGTTCCGTTTCGACGAGCAGTACTTC	CSVFRFDEQYF
-	TRBV4-3	-	TRBJ2-2	TGCGCCAGCAGCCAAGTCCCCAGGGTGGCCGGGGAGCTGTTTTTT	CASSQVPRVAGELFF
TRBD1	TRBV7-9	once	TRBJ2-1	TGTGCCAGCAGCTTGAGGACAGGGCCCTCCTACAATGAGCAGTTCTTC	CASSLRTGPSYNEQFF
-	TRBV27	-	TRBJ2-5	TGTGCCAGCAGTACCGGGACAACCTCGGGGCGATCACAAGAGACCCAGTACTTC	CASSTGTTSGRSQETQYF
-	TRBV11-2	-	TRBJ2-4	TGTGCCAGCAGCCCGACTGCGGGACTAGCCAAAAACATTCAGTACTTC	CASSPTAGLAKNIQYF
TRBD2	TRBV10-2	-	TRBJ2-7	TGCGCCAGCAGTGAGACTAGCGGGAGACCCGGCGAGCAGTACTTC	CASSETSGRPGEQYF
-	TRBV27	-	TRBJ2-7	TGTGCCAGCAGGTCGCATGAGGAATCCTACGAGCAGTACTTC	CASRSHEESYEQYF
TRBD2	TRBV12-5	many	TRBJ2-7	TGTGCTAGTGGTTTGGACGGACTAGCGACCGCCGAGCAGTACTTC	CASGLDGLATAEQYF
-	TRBV18	-	TRBJ1-2	TGTGCCAGCTCACCGCTCACCGCCGGGATGGATGGCTACACCTTC	CASSPLTAGMDGYTF
-	TRBV19	-	TRBJ1-4	TGTGCCAGTATGGGAGGGAGATTCCCAAAACTGTTTTTT	CASMGGRFPKLFF
TRBD1	TRBV5-4	-	TRBJ2-1	TGTGCCAGCAGTGACAGGGTCTTCGGCTCCTACAATGAGCAGTTCTTC	CASSDRVFGSYNEQFF
TRBD1	TRBV7-3	-	TRBJ2-2	TGTGCCAGCAGCCCTAACCGGGACAGGGGGTACACCGGGGAGCTGTTTTTT	CASSPNRDRGYTGELFF
TRBD1	TRBV19	few	TRBJ1-2	TGTGCCAGTAGGAGGACAGGGGCTAACTATGGCTACACCTTC	CASRRTGANYGYTF
TRBD1	TRBV7-8	-	TRBJ1-1	TGTGCCAGCAGCTTAGATGGGACAGGGCGGGGGACTGAAGCTTTCTTT	CASSLDGTGRGTEAFF
-	TRBV4-1	-	TRBJ2-7	TGCGCCAGCAGCCGGGGGGGCGGGGTAGCGCTCTACGAGCAGTACTTC	CASSRGGGVALYEQYF
-	TRBV2	few	TRBJ1-1	TGTGCCAGCAGTGCGAACAACATGAACACTGAAGCTTTCTTT	CASSANNMNTEAFF
-	TRBV27	-	TRBJ2-5	TGTGCCAGCAGGCGACCGGGACTTGAAGAGACCCAGTACTTC	CASRRPGLEETQYF
-	TRBV5-1	-	TRBJ2-1	TGCGCCAGCAGCTTGAGACAGGCTAGGGAGCAGTTCTTC	CASSLRQAREQFF
-	TRBV6-1	-	TRBJ1-5	TGTGCCAGCAGTTTGGACAGATGGAGAGTACAGCCCCAGCATTTT	CASSLDRWRVQPQHF
TRBD2	TRBV18	-	TRBJ2-1	TGTGCCAGCTCACTCAGGCCGGGGACTAGCGTCCTCAATGAGCAGTTCTTC	CASSLRPGTSVLNEQFF
TRBD1	TRBV27	-	TRBJ1-1	TGTGCCAGCAGTCCCGACAGGGACCCCTCTGGGGCTTTCTTT	CASSPDRDPSGAFF
-	TRBV5-4	-	TRBJ2-5	TGTGCCAGCAGCTCCGGGACTCTCCGGGAGACCCAGTACTTC	CASSSGTLRETQYF
-	TRBV11-2	-	TRBJ2-5	TGTGCCAGCAGCAGGGGGACCGAGACCCAGTACTTC	CASSRGTETQYF
TRBD1	TRBV27	-	TRBJ2-1	TGTGCCAGCAGTTCCCCCTACAGGGGGCGAGGCAATGAGCAGTTCTTC	CASSSPYRGRGNEQFF
-	TRBV28	-	TRBJ2-7	TGTGCCAGCAGGTGGGGACGGGGGGAGCAGTACTTC	CASRWGRGEQYF
TRBD1	TRBV5-5	few	TRBJ1-1	TGTGCCAGCAGCTTGGGTGGGACAGTCGGGAACACTGAAGCTTTCTTT	CASSLGGTVGNTEAFF
-	TRBV27	few	TRBJ2-7	TGTGCCAGCAGCTCCCTAGGACGGGGCTCCTACGAGCAGTACTTC	CASSSLGRGSYEQYF
-	TRBV9	-	TRBJ1-2	TGTGCCAGCAGCCCACCTGGGAGGGGTTTTGGCTACACCTTC	CASSPPGRGFGYTF
-	TRBV7-9	-	TRBJ1-5	TGTGCCAGCAGCTTAGCAGTGGGGGCTGGCAATCAGCCCCAGCATTTT	CASSLAVGAGNQPQHF
-	TRBV4-2	-	TRBJ2-2	TGTGCCAGTAGTCTAGCGAACACCGGGGAGCTGTTTTTT	CASSLANTGELFF